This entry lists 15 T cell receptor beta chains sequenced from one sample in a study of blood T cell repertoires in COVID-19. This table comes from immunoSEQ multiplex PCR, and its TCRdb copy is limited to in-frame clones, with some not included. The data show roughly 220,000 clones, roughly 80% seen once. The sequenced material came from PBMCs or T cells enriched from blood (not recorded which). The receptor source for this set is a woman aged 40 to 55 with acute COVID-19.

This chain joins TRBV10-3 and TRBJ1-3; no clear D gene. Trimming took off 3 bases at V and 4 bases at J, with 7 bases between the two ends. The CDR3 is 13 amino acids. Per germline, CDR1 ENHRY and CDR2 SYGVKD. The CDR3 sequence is CAISESGGNTIYF. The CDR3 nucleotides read TGTGCCATCAGTGAAAGCGGGGGAAACACCATATATTTT.

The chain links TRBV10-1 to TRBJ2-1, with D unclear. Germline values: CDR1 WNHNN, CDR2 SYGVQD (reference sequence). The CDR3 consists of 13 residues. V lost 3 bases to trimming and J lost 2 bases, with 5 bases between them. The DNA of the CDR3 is TGCGCCAGCAGTGATCTACCCTACAATGAGCAGTTCTTC. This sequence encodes CASSDLPYNEQFF.

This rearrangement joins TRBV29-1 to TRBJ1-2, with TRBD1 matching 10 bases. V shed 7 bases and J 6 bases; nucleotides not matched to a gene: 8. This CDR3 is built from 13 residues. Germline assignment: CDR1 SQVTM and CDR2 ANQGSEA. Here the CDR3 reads CSGAWDRGHGYTF. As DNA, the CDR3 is TGCAGCGGGGCCTGGGACAGGGGTCATGGCTACACCTTC.

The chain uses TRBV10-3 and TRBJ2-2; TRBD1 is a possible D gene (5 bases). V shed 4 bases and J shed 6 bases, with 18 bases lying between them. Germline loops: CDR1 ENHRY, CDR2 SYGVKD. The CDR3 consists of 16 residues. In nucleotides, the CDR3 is TGTGCCATCAGTGTCGTAGAAAGGGGATCCTCCGGGGAGCTGTTTTTT. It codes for CAISVVERGSSGELFF.

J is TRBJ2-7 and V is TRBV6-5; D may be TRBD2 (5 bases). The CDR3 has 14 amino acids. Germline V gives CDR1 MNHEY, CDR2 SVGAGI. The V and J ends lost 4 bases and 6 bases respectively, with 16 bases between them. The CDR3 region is CASSSGRLRGEQYF. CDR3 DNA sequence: TGTGCCAGCAGTTCCGGGCGCTTACGGGGCGAGCAGTACTTC.

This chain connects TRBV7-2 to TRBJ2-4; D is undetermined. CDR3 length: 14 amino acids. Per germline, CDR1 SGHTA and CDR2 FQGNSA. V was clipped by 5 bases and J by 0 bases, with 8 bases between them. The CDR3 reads CASSLQIAKNIQYF. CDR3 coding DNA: TGTGCCAGCAGCCTCCAGATAGCCAAAAACATTCAGTACTTC.

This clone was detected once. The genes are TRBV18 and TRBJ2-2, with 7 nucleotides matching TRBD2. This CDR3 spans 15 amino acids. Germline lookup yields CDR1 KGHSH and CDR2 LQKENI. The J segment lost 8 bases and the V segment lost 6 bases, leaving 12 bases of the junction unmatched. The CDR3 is CASSTTGGTSGELFF. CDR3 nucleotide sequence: TGTGCCAGCTCGACCACCGGGGGGACTTCTGGGGAGCTGTTTTTT.

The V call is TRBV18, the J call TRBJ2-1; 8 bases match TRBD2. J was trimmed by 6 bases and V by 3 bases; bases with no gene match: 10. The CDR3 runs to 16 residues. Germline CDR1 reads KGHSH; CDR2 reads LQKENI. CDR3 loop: CASSPRLANQGNEQFF. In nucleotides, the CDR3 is TGTGCCAGCTCACCCCGACTAGCGAATCAGGGCAATGAGCAGTTCTTC.

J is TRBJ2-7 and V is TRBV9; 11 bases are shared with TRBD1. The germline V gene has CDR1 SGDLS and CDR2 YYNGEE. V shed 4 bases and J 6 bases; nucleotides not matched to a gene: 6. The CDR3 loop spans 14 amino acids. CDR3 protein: CASSTRTGGGEQYF. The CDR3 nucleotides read TGTGCCAGCAGCACAAGGACAGGGGGCGGCGAGCAGTACTTC.

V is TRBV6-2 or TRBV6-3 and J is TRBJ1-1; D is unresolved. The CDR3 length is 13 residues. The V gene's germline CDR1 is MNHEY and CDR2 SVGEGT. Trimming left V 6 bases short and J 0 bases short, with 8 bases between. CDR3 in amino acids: CASSHTMNTEAFF. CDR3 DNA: TGTGCCAGCAGCCACACTATGAACACTGAAGCTTTCTTT.

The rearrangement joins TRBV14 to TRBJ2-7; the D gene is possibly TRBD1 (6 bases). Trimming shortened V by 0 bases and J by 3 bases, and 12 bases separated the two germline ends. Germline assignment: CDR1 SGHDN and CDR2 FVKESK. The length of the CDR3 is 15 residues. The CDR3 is CASSQDRTGHYEQYF. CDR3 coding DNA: TGTGCCAGCAGCCAAGATCGAACGGGACACTACGAGCAGTACTTC.

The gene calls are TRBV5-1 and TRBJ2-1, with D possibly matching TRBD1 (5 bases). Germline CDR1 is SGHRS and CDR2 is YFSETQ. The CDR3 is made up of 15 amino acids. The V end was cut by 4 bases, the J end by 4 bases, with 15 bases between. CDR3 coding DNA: TGCGCCAGCAGCCCCCGACAGCGTCAATACAATGAGCAGTTCTTC. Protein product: CASSPRQRQYNEQFF.

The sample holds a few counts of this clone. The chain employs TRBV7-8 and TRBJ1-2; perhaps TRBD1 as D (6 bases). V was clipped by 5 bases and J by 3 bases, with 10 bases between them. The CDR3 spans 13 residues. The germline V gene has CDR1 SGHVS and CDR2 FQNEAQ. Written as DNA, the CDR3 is TGTGCCAGCAGCCCCAGGGGAGACTATGGCTACACCTTC. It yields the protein CASSPRGDYGYTF.

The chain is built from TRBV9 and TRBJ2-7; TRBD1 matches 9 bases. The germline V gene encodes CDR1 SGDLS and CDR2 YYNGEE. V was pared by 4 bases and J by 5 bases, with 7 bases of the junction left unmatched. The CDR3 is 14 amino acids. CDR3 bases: TGTGCCAGCAGCCCGAGGACAGGGGACCACGAGCAGTACTTC. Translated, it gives CASSPRTGDHEQYF.

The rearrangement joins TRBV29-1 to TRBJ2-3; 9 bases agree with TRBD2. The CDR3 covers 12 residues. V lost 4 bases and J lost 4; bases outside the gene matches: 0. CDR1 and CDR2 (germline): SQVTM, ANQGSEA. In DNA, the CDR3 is TGCAGCGTTGGCGGGGGGGCAGATACGCAGTATTTT. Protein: CSVGGGADTQYF.